Below, 31 T cell receptor beta chains from the same sample are listed, as sequenced in a study of identical twins. MiXCR was run by TCRdb on the 5' RACE reads, yielding one entry per CDR3 protein. The data show about 690,000 distinct CDR3 sequences, roughly 6% seen once. The sequenced sample was naive T cells sorted from blood. The source is a man aged 18 to 29 in good health.

This rearrangement joins TRBV3-1 to TRBJ1-1; unclear D gene. The CDR3 length is 14 residues. Deletions cut 4 bases from V and 6 bases from J, with 15 bases between. The germline V gene has CDR1 LGHDT and CDR2 YNNKEL (reference sequence). The CDR3 DNA sequence: TGTGCCAGCAGCCCCTTTACGAGGGCCCCTGAAGCTTTCTTT. Translated, it gives CASSPFTRAPEAFF.

The chain employs TRBV15 and TRBJ2-6; 10 bases line up with TRBD1. Trimming removed 7 bases from V and 0 bases from J; junction bases left unmatched: 6. The germline CDR1 and CDR2 sequences are LNHNV and YYDKDF (reference sequence). The CDR3 runs 17 residues. The CDR3 protein is CATTGGTGVSGANVLTF. The CDR3, as DNA: TGTGCCACCACGGGTGGGACAGGGGTCTCTGGGGCCAACGTCCTGACTTTC.

This clonotype came up many times. This chain uses TRBV6-1 with TRBJ2-7; D might be TRBD2 (6 bases). The CDR3 contains 15 residues. V lost 4 bases, J lost 2 bases, and 15 bases lay in between. CDR1 and CDR2 from the germline V gene are MNHNS and SASEGT. CDR3 sequence reads: CASSAIFASAYEQYF. The CDR3 bases are TGTGCCAGCAGTGCGATATTTGCTAGCGCCTACGAGCAGTACTTC.

In its sample, this clonotype was seen many times. The chain couples TRBV20-1 to TRBJ2-1, with TRBD2 matching over 13 bases. CDR3 length equals 16 residues. The V and J ends lost 6 bases and 0 bases, in that order; junction bases with no gene match: 5. Germline CDR1 DFQATT, CDR2 SNEGSKA (reference sequence). The CDR3 loop reads CSARGLAGSSYNEQFF. The CDR3 bases are TGCAGTGCCAGGGGACTAGCGGGATCCTCCTACAATGAGCAGTTCTTC.

The rearrangement joins TRBV12-3 or TRBV12-4 to TRBJ1-1; a possible D gene is TRBD1 (5 bases). The CDR3 spans 14 residues. Trimming cost V 5 bases and J 4 bases, with 14 bases left between them. The CDR3 loop is CASSGETDFTEAFF. In DNA, the CDR3 is TGTGCCAGCAGTGGAGAGACAGATTTCACTGAAGCTTTCTTT.

This clonotype was detected a few times. V gene TRBV2 combines with J gene TRBJ2-1; possibly TRBD1 for D (5 bases). Deletions cut 2 bases from V and 2 bases from J, with 13 bases between. This CDR3 spans 16 amino acids. Germline V gene lookup returns CDR1 SNHLY and CDR2 FYNNEI. CDR3 in DNA: TGTGCCAGCAGTGAAATGGGGAAGGGGACCTACAATGAGCAGTTCTTC. Its protein is CASSEMGKGTYNEQFF.

The V gene is TRBV14, the J gene TRBJ1-4; TRBD1 aligns across 7 bases. This CDR3 region has 16 residues. V lost 4 bases and J lost 8; bases outside the gene matches: 13. Germline CDR1 SGHDN, CDR2 FVKESK. CDR3 nucleotide sequence: TGTGCCAGCAGCCTAGGCGGGACAGTGAATACGGAAAAACTGTTTTTT. This translates into CASSLGGTVNTEKLFF.

This chain connects TRBV12-3 or TRBV12-4 to TRBJ1-1; D remains ambiguous. The CDR3 length is 14 residues. The V end was cut by 2 bases, the J end by 5 bases, with 12 bases between. CDR3 bases: TGTGCCAGCAGTTTATACGCAGAACGGACTGAAGCTTTCTTT. This translates into CASSLYAERTEAFF.

This clonotype came up many times. The rearrangement uses TRBV10-1 and TRBJ2-5; 8 nucleotides match TRBD2. Losses at the gene ends were 3 bases for V and 3 bases for J; bases not matched to a gene: 6. The CDR3 covers 15 residues. CDR1 is WNHNN, CDR2 SYGVQD, per germline (reference sequence). This chain's CDR3 is CASSDGTSGKETQYF. The CDR3 bases are TGCGCCAGCAGTGACGGGACTAGTGGGAAAGAGACCCAGTACTTC.

In this sample, this clonotype turned up many times. This CDR3 reads CAWAGGGSAYNEQFF. DNA of the CDR3: TGTGCCTGGGCGGGTGGGGGGAGCGCCTACAATGAGCAGTTCTTC. This rearrangement joins TRBV30 to TRBJ2-1; D may be TRBD2 (6 bases). This CDR3 is 15 amino acids long. CDR1 GTSNPN and CDR2 SVGIG come from the germline V gene (reference sequence). Trimming left V 5 bases short and J 2 bases short, with 16 bases between.

The rearrangement uses TRBV5-5 and TRBJ1-1; 7 bases fit TRBD1. This CDR3 is built from 13 residues. J was trimmed by 7 bases and V by 2 bases; bases with no gene match: 5. The germline V gene encodes CDR1 SGHKS and CDR2 YYEKEE (reference sequence). CDR3 residues: CASSFRGGNEAFF. CDR3 in DNA: TGTGCCAGCAGCTTCAGAGGGGGCAATGAAGCTTTCTTT.

This clonotype has only a few counts. This chain joins TRBV4-2 and TRBJ2-3, with D maybe TRBD2 (6 bases). The CDR3 spans 14 residues. In germline, CDR1 is LGHNA, CDR2 YNFKEQ. Trimming stripped 4 bases from V and 1 base from J, with 9 bases between. Written as DNA, the CDR3 is TGTGCCAGCAGCCGACCTAGCGGCACAGATACGCAGTATTTT. Protein: CASSRPSGTDTQYF.

This clonotype has a count of ten or more. The genes are TRBV7-2 and TRBJ2-3, with a weak D call TRBD1 (5 bases). The CDR3 loop spans 14 amino acids. Germline V lookup: CDR1 SGHTA, CDR2 FQGNSA. The germline V and J ends were trimmed by 2 bases and 4 bases, with 10 bases remaining between them. The CDR3 spells CASSLQGFPDTQYF. CDR3 nucleotide sequence: TGTGCCAGCAGCTTACAGGGTTTTCCAGATACGCAGTATTTT. Variable domain in full (rest from reference TRBV7-2 and TRBJ2-3): GAGVSQSPSNKVTEKGKDVELRCDPISGHTALYWYRQSLGQGLEFLIYFQGNSAPDKSGLPSDRFSAERTGGSVSTLTIQRTQQEDSAVYLCASSLQGFPDTQYFGPGTRLTVL.

The table lists this clonotype with many counts. The chain couples TRBV5-1 to TRBJ1-1; a possible D gene is TRBD1 (5 bases). V was trimmed by 7 bases and J by 5 bases, leaving 18 bases between them. The CDR3 is made up of 14 amino acids. Per germline, CDR1 SGHRS and CDR2 YFSETQ. CDR3 region: CASSSGTSGTEAFF. In nucleotides, the CDR3 is TGCGCCAGCTCATCCGGGACCTCGGGGACTGAAGCTTTCTTT. Supplemented by reference TRBV5-1 and TRBJ1-1, the full variable domain reads KAGVTQTPRYLIKTRGQQVTLSCSPISGHRSVSWYQQTPGQGLQFLFEYFSETQRNKGNFPGRFSGRQFSNSRSEMNVSTLELGDSALYLCASSSGTSGTEAFFGQGTRLTVV.

This clonotype was seen at least ten times. The rearrangement links TRBV2 to TRBJ2-1, with TRBD1 identical over 9 bases. CDR1 SNHLY and CDR2 FYNNEI come from the germline V gene. This CDR3 is built from 15 residues. Unmatched junction bases numbered 8, after V lost 5 bases and J lost 6 bases. CDR3 DNA: TGTGCCAGCAGTCGAGGACAGGGGACACCCAATGAGCAGTTCTTC. Its translation: CASSRGQGTPNEQFF.

This clonotype was observed a few times. CDR3 sequence reads: CASRRQGAQDGYTF. CDR3 in DNA: TGTGCCAGCAGAAGACAGGGGGCGCAGGATGGCTACACCTTC. This sequence joins TRBV12-3 or TRBV12-4 and TRBJ1-2; TRBD1 matches 10 bases. CDR3 length: 14 amino acids. V shed 6 bases, J shed 6 bases, and the junction held 7 bases outside the gene matches.

This clonotype came up a few times. CDR3 loop: CASSQARGLAGGLPYNEQFF. CDR3 nucleotides: TGCGCCAGCAGCCAAGCCAGGGGACTAGCGGGAGGGCTTCCCTACAATGAGCAGTTCTTC. The chain has TRBV5-1 and TRBJ2-1; 16 bases are a match to TRBD2. There are 20 residues in the CDR3. Germline CDR1 SGHRS, CDR2 YFSETQ. J was trimmed by 2 bases and V by 4 bases; bases with no gene match: 12.

This clonotype has at least ten counts. The chain is built from TRBV4-3 and TRBJ2-3; D is possibly TRBD1 (6 bases). This CDR3 is built from 14 residues. CDR1 is LGHNA, CDR2 YSLEER, per germline. V lost 0 bases and J lost 5, with 9 bases in between. CDR3 DNA: TGCGCCAGCAGCCAAGATCAGGGGAGAGATACGCAGTATTTT. Its protein product is CASSQDQGRDTQYF.

This clonotype was observed many times. V is TRBV12-3 or TRBV12-4 and J is TRBJ2-7; the D is unclear. The CDR3 totals 11 residues. The V end was cut by 6 bases, the J end by 5 bases, with 8 bases between. The CDR3 here is CASSTVNEQYF. The CDR3 region has the DNA TGTGCCAGCAGCACCGTAAACGAGCAGTACTTC.

This clonotype was detected many times. The chain is built from TRBV12-3 or TRBV12-4 and TRBJ1-1, with a weak D call TRBD1 (5 bases). The V end was cut by 6 bases, the J end by 4 bases, with 12 bases between. The CDR3 is 13 amino acids. DNA of the CDR3: TGTGCCAGCAGGGGGTCTGGGGGCACTGAAGCTTTCTTT. Protein product: CASRGSGGTEAFF.

This clonotype was recorded many times. This chain joins TRBV19 and TRBJ1-1, with D perhaps matching TRBD1 (6 bases). Trimming shortened V by 5 bases and J by 6 bases, and 13 bases separated the two germline ends. In germline, CDR1 is LNHDA, CDR2 SQIVND (reference sequence). This CDR3 is 13 amino acids long. The CDR3 sequence: CASSSQGLSEAFF. The CDR3 DNA sequence: TGTGCCAGTAGTTCACAGGGTCTCTCTGAAGCTTTCTTT.

This clonotype was observed a handful of times. The CDR3 loop is CASSLVLQGWKETQYF. The CDR3 DNA is TGTGCCAGCAGCTTAGTGCTTCAGGGATGGAAAGAGACCCAGTACTTC. This chain connects TRBV7-9 to TRBJ2-5, with D possibly TRBD1 on 5 matching bases. The V and J ends lost 1 base and 3 bases respectively, with 15 bases between them. The CDR3 contains 16 residues. Germline CDR1 and CDR2: SEHNR and FQNEAQ (reference sequence).

The J gene is TRBJ2-7, the V gene TRBV6-5; D is ambiguous. CDR1 MNHEY and CDR2 SVGAGI come from the germline V gene. The CDR3 spans 11 residues. Trimming removed 11 bases from V and 4 bases from J, with 12 bases in between. CDR3 protein: CAVGFSYEQYV. The CDR3 region has the DNA TGTGCCGTCGGGTTTAGTTACGAGCAGTACGTC.

The gene calls are TRBV7-9 and TRBJ1-2, with TRBD1 matching over 7 bases. Trimming at V came to 3 bases and at J to 7 bases, leaving 8 bases not matched to a gene. The V gene's germline CDR1 is SEHNR and CDR2 FQNEAQ (reference sequence). This CDR3 spans 14 amino acids. In nucleotides, the CDR3 is TGTGCCAGCAGCTTCGGGACAGCCACTAGTGGCTACACCTTC. It is translated as CASSFGTATSGYTF.

The gene calls are TRBV5-1 and TRBJ1-1, with TRBD1 matching 7 bases. CDR3 length equals 13 residues. CDR1 SGHRS and CDR2 YFSETQ come from the germline V gene. V lost 3 bases, J lost 7 bases, and 6 bases stayed unmatched. Here the CDR3 reads CASSSDGQVEAFF. For the CDR3, the DNA is TGCGCCAGCAGCTCGGATGGACAGGTTGAAGCTTTCTTT. Supplemented by reference TRBV5-1 and TRBJ1-1, the full variable domain reads KAGVTQTPRYLIKTRGQQVTLSCSPISGHRSVSWYQQTPGQGLQFLFEYFSETQRNKGNFPGRFSGRQFSNSRSEMNVSTLELGDSALYLCASSSDGQVEAFFGQGTRLTVV.

The chain uses TRBV7-9 and TRBJ2-1; 7 nucleotides line up with TRBD2. The junction had 4 bases not matched to a gene; V was cut back by 1 base and J by 10 bases. The CDR3 runs to 13 residues. Germline CDR1 SEHNR, CDR2 FQNEAQ (reference sequence). The CDR3 spells CASSLGVGGEQFF. DNA for the CDR3: TGTGCCAGCAGCTTAGGAGTGGGAGGGGAGCAGTTCTTC.

This clonotype has a handful of counts. The rearrangement links TRBV6-5 to TRBJ2-4; unclear D gene. Germline-derived CDR1 and CDR2 are MNHEY and SVGAGI. CDR3 length: 15 amino acids. V shed 0 bases and J shed 3 bases, with 9 bases lying between them. The CDR3 region is CASSYSSDIKNIQYF. The CDR3 DNA reads TGTGCCAGCAGTTACTCGTCGGATATCAAAAACATTCAGTACTTC.

This clonotype was found many times. The rearrangement links TRBV5-4 to TRBJ2-7, with unresolved D. The V end lost 0 bases, the J end lost 2 bases, and 9 bases lay between the germline ends. The CDR3 has 14 residues. CDR1 is SGHNT and CDR2 is YYREEE in the germline V gene (reference sequence). The CDR3 DNA follows: TGTGCCAGCAGCTTGGAGGACGGAACCTACGAGCAGTACTTC. Translated: CASSLEDGTYEQYF.

In its sample, this clonotype was seen many times. The rearrangement uses TRBV20-1 and TRBJ1-2, with D maybe TRBD1 (5 bases). Trimming took off 4 bases at V and 5 bases at J, with 11 bases between the two ends. The CDR3 is made up of 12 amino acids. Germline CDR1 reads DFQATT; CDR2 reads SNEGSKA (reference sequence). The CDR3 is CSATPRTYGYTF. Written as DNA, the CDR3 is TGCAGTGCTACCCCTCGGACATATGGCTACACCTTC.

This clonotype was observed many times. This sequence joins TRBV6-2 or TRBV6-3 and TRBJ2-1, with D unclear. The CDR3 has 10 amino acids. Germline assignment: CDR1 MNHEY and CDR2 SVGEGT. The V and J ends lost 5 bases and 5 bases respectively, with 1 base between them. This chain's CDR3 is CASSDNEQFF. The CDR3, as DNA: TGTGCCAGCAGTGACAATGAGCAGTTCTTC.

The chain is built from TRBV18 and TRBJ2-5; 7 positions match TRBD2. CDR1 KGHSH and CDR2 LQKENI come from the germline V gene. V lost 3 bases and J lost 1; bases outside the gene matches: 5. The CDR3 contains 15 residues. CDR3 protein: CASSPQTGGQETQYF. The DNA for the CDR3 is TGTGCCAGCTCACCGCAAACGGGGGGCCAAGAGACCCAGTACTTC.